The count of the clone carrying this T cell receptor beta chain is one. Method: immunoSEQ multiplex PCR; TCRdb's copy keeps in-frame clones and lacks some. The repertoire holds approximately 160,000 clones, under 90% seen once, with roughly 8.6% in the top ten. This sample is drawn from a study of blood T cell repertoires in COVID-19. Trimming cost V 3 bases and J 2 bases; bases outside gene matches: 5. The germline V gene has CDR1 KGHSH and CDR2 LQKENI. CDR3 size: 15 residues. V gene TRBV18 combines with J gene TRBJ2-5; TRBD2 matches at 8 bases. The sample consisted of PBMCs or T cells enriched from blood (not recorded which). This receptor was taken from a woman in her fifties or sixties who had recovered from COVID-19. CDR3 sequence (DNA): TGTGCCAGCTCACCGCTAGCGGGCTATCAAGAGACCCAGTACTTC. Its translation is CASSPLAGYQETQYF.